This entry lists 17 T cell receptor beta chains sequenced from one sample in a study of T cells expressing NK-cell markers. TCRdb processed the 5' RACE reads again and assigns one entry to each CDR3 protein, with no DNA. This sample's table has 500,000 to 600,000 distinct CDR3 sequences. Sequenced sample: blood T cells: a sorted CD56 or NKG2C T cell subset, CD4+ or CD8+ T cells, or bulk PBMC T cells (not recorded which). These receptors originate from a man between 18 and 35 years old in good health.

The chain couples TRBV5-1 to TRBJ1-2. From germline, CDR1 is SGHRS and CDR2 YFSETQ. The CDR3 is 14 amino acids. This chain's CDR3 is CASSAGTRPYGYTF.

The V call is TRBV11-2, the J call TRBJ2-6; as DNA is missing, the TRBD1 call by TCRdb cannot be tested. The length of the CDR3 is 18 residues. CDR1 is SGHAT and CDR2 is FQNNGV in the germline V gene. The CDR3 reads CASSLLGTRRSGANVLTF.

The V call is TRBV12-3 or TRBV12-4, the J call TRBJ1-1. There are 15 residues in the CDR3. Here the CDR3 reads CASSPLSPKNTEAFF.

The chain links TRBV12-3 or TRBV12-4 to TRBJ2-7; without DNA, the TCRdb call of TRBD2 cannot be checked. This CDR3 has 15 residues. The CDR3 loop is CASSLSSGRSYEQYF.

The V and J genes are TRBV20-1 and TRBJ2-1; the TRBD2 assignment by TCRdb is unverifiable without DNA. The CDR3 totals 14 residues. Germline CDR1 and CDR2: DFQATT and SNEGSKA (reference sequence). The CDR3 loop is CSAFGSGRYNEQFF.

The CDR3 spells CASSSSVRGTGVGQPQHF. The rearrangement uses TRBV5-4 and TRBJ1-5; the TRBD1 assignment by TCRdb is unverifiable without DNA. The length of the CDR3 is 18 residues. Germline-derived CDR1 and CDR2 are SGHNT and YYREEE (reference sequence).

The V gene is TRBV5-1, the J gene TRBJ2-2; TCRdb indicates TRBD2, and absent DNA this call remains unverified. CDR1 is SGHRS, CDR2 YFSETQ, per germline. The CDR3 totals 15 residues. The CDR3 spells CASEDSGRGTGELFF.

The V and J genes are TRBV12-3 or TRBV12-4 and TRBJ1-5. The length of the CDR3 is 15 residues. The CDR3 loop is CASSSTREGNQPQHF.

CDR3 amino acids: CASSFYLGDRSTDTQYF. The chain carries TRBV7-6 and TRBJ2-3; there is no DNA to check the TCRdb D call of TRBD1. The CDR3 is 17 amino acids. From germline, CDR1 is SGHVS and CDR2 FNYEAQ.

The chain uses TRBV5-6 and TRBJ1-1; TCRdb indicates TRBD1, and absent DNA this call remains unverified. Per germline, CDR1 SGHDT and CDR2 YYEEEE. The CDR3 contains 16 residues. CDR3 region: CASSSGQGRLNTEAFF.

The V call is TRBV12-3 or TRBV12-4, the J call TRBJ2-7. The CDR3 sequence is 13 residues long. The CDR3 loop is CASSLAEVHEQYF.

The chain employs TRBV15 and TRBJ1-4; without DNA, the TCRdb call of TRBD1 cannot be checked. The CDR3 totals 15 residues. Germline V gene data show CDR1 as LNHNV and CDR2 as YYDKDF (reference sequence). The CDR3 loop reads CATGGLHHDNEKLFF.

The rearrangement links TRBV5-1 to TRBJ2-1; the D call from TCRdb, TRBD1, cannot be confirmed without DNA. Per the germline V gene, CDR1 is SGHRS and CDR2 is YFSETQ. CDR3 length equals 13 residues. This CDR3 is CASSPEGYNEQFF.

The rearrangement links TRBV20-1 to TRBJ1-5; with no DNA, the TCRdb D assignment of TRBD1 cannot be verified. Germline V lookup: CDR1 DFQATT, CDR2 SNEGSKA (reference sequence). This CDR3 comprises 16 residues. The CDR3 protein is CSATRLGGRSNQPQHF.

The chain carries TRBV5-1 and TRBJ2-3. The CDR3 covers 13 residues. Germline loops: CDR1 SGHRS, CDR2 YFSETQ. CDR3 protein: CASSPVNDDTQYF. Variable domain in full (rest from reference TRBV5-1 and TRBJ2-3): KAGVTQTPRYLIKTRGQQVTLSCSPISGHRSVSWYQQTPGQGLQFLFEYFSETQRNKGNFPGRFSGRQFSNSRSEMNVSTLELGDSALYLCASSPVNDDTQYFGPGTRLTVL.

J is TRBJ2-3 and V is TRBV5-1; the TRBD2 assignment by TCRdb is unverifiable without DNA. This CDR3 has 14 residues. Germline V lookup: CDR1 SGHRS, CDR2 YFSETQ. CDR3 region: CASSRTSGTNTQYF.

The CDR3 here is CSAGTSGRSTSTDTQYF. The chain has TRBV20-1 and TRBJ2-3; with no DNA, the TCRdb D assignment of TRBD2 cannot be verified. The germline gives CDR1 DFQATT, CDR2 SNEGSKA (reference sequence). CDR3 size: 17 residues.